These 16 T cell receptor beta chains share one sample of origin, sequenced in a study of PD-L1 blockade in urothelial cancer. Libraries were prepared by immunoSEQ multiplex PCR; TCRdb keeps only in-frame clonotypes and omits some of them. The sample lists roughly 100,000 clones, 80% to 90% seen once, with 0.85% to 1% in the top ten. The time point: pretreatment peripheral blood. Sequencing used PBMCs, obtained around atezolizumab (anti-PD-L1) treatment. The receptors derive from a woman aged 80 or older with urothelial cancer.

The CDR3 DNA sequence: TGCGCCAGCAGCTTCCAGGGGAATGAGCAGTTCTTC. Translation gives CASSFQGNEQFF. The J gene is TRBJ2-1, the V gene TRBV5-1, with D possibly being TRBD1 (6 bases). The CDR3 has 12 amino acids. Looked up from germline, CDR1 is SGHRS and CDR2 is YFSETQ. V was pared by 2 bases and J by 7 bases, with 7 bases between.

The chain recombines TRBV15 with TRBJ1-5; 9 positions agree with TRBD1. The CDR3 spans 15 residues. V trimming: 0 bases; J trimming: 5 bases; junction bases outside the gene matches: 2. Per germline, CDR1 LNHNV and CDR2 YYDKDF (reference sequence). The CDR3: CATSRDRQGDQPQHF. The CDR3 nucleotides read TGTGCCACCAGCAGAGATAGACAGGGGGATCAGCCCCAGCATTTT.

This rearrangement joins TRBV27 to TRBJ2-7; D is ambiguous. The CDR3 is 16 amino acids. Germline assignment: CDR1 MNHEY and CDR2 SMNVEV (reference sequence). Trimming stripped 3 bases from V and 0 bases from J, with 15 bases between. CDR3 coding DNA: TGTGCCAGCAGTTTGACAAGACCGAGAAGCTCCTACGAGCAGTACTTC. It translates to CASSLTRPRSSYEQYF.

The chain joins TRBV5-5 to TRBJ2-1, with a tentative D call TRBD1 (6 bases). The CDR3 is 16 amino acids. Germline V CDR1 and CDR2: SGHKS, YYEKEE (reference sequence). Trimming cost V 0 bases and J 0 bases, with 10 bases left between them. CDR3 region: CASSLEGETSYNEQFF. In DNA, the CDR3 is TGTGCCAGCAGCTTGGAGGGGGAGACCTCCTACAATGAGCAGTTCTTC.

This clone was found once. J is TRBJ2-2 and V is TRBV19, with 10 bases lining up with TRBD2. The germline V gene encodes CDR1 LNHDA and CDR2 SQIVND (reference sequence). The CDR3 loop spans 15 amino acids. Trimming took 5 bases from V and 6 from J; bases not matched to a gene: 6. CDR3 loop: CASSHLAGEAGELFF. In DNA form, the CDR3 reads TGTGCCAGTAGTCACCTAGCGGGAGAAGCCGGGGAGCTGTTTTTT.

J is TRBJ2-6 and V is TRBV7-9; 10 nucleotides align to TRBD1. Losses at the gene ends were 5 bases for V and 3 bases for J; bases not matched to a gene: 10. This CDR3 spans 18 amino acids. CDR1 SEHNR and CDR2 FQNEAQ come from the germline V gene (reference sequence). This CDR3 is CASSPPGTGAIGANVLTF. The CDR3 coding sequence is TGTGCCAGCAGCCCTCCCGGGACAGGGGCGATTGGGGCCAACGTCCTGACTTTC.

The chain uses TRBV19 and TRBJ2-2; 10 positions match TRBD1. The CDR3 loop spans 18 amino acids. V dropped 7 bases and J dropped 3; count of bases not matched to a gene: 14. The V gene's germline CDR1 is LNHDA and CDR2 SQIVND (reference sequence). The CDR3 DNA reads TGTGCCAGTACCTTTAACTCTCGGGACAGGGGCTACACCGGGGAGCTGTTTTTT. As protein: CASTFNSRDRGYTGELFF.

CDR3 region: CASRLTGSGNQPQHF. The CDR3 bases are TGTGCCAGCAGGCTTACAGGGAGTGGCAATCAGCCCCAGCATTTT. The V call is TRBV6-6, the J call TRBJ1-5; TRBD1 might be the D (6 bases). Germline assignment: CDR1 MNHNY and CDR2 SVGAGI (reference sequence). V dropped 6 bases and J dropped 2 bases, with 14 bases sitting between them. The CDR3 is 15 residues long.

The chain combines TRBV2 with TRBJ2-7; 11 positions agree with TRBD2. Germline assignment: CDR1 SNHLY and CDR2 FYNNEI. With V trimmed by 5 bases and J by 2 bases, 8 bases remained unmatched. CDR3 length: 16 residues. The CDR3: CASSKLAGERPYEQYF. CDR3 DNA sequence: TGTGCCAGCAGTAAACTAGCGGGAGAGAGGCCCTACGAGCAGTACTTC.

The rearrangement uses TRBV7-3 and TRBJ1-1, with 8 positions matching TRBD1. Germline V gene sequence: CDR1 SGHTA, CDR2 FQGTGA. CDR3 length: 17 amino acids. After removal of 5 bases from V and 0 bases from J, the junction contained 11 bases not matched to a gene. The CDR3 DNA reads as TGTGCCAGCAGCCCCCGGACAGGGATCACAATGAACACTGAAGCTTTCTTT. This translates into CASSPRTGITMNTEAFF.

This clone was detected once. The V call is TRBV12-5, the J call TRBJ2-3; D possibly corresponds to TRBD1 (5 bases). CDR3 length equals 13 residues. V was cut by 5 bases and J by 4 bases, with 10 bases left in between. Germline V gene lookup returns CDR1 LGHNT and CDR2 FRNRAP. The CDR3 DNA reads as TGTGCTAGTGGTCAACCAGGGTCAGATACGCAGTATTTT. Translation gives CASGQPGSDTQYF.

V and J are TRBV7-2 and TRBJ1-3; no firm D call. Germline V lookup: CDR1 SGHTA, CDR2 FQGNSA. The V and J ends lost 5 bases and 2 bases respectively, with 4 bases between them. The CDR3 is made up of 12 amino acids. CDR3 nucleotide sequence: TGTGCCAGCAGCCCGGCTGGAAACACCATATATTTT. This gives the protein CASSPAGNTIYF.

This clone was found once. The chain recombines TRBV7-3 with TRBJ2-2; 8 positions agree with TRBD2. The CDR3 sequence is 15 residues long. With V trimmed by 2 bases and J by 2 bases, 1 base remained unmatched. CDR1 is SGHTA and CDR2 is FQGTGA in the germline V gene. The CDR3 nucleotides read TGTGCCAGCAGCTTAGCGGGAGGAAACACCGGGGAGCTGTTTTTT. Its translation: CASSLAGGNTGELFF.

V usage is TRBV7-2 and J usage is TRBJ2-1; TRBD2 is a possible D gene (6 bases). The V gene lost 1 base and the J gene lost 0 bases, with 13 bases spanning the gap. The germline gives CDR1 SGHTA, CDR2 FQGNSA. This CDR3 region has 17 residues. CDR3 region: CASSLGAGRSSYNEQFF. The CDR3, as DNA: TGTGCCAGCAGCTTAGGGGCGGGGCGGAGCTCCTACAATGAGCAGTTCTTC.

This chain uses TRBV19 with TRBJ2-7; TRBD2 aligns across 13 bases. V lost 1 base, J lost 5 bases, and 2 bases stayed unmatched. Germline V gives CDR1 LNHDA, CDR2 SQIVND (reference sequence). The CDR3 has 15 residues. The CDR3 DNA sequence: TGTGCCAGTAGTATAGGGACTAGCGGGAGCGACGAGCAGTACTTC. It encodes CASSIGTSGSDEQYF. Combining the CDR3 with reference TRBV19 and TRBJ2-7 gives the whole variable domain DGGITQSPKYLFRKEGQNVTLSCEQNLNHDAMYWYRQDPGQGLRLIYYSQIVNDFQKGDIAEGYSVSREKKESFPLTVTSAQKNPTAFYLCASSIGTSGSDEQYFGPGTRLTVT.

The chain joins TRBV5-6 to TRBJ2-1; TRBD2 matches 12 bases. CDR1 is SGHDT, CDR2 YYEEEE, per germline. V shed 6 bases, J shed 5 bases, and the junction held 18 bases outside the gene matches. This CDR3 comprises 19 residues. The CDR3 is CASIPRVQTSGRSHNEQFF. The CDR3, as DNA: TGTGCCAGCATACCCCGTGTACAGACTAGCGGGAGATCCCACAATGAGCAGTTCTTC.